One and the same sample provided the 26 T cell receptor beta chains below, sequenced in a study of T cells in Graves' hyperthyroidism and ophthalmopathy (dated by TCRdb to between 2019 and 2020). Preparation of the library involved multiplex PCR. The sequencer listed for this sample is Illumina HiSeq 2000. TCR beta CDR3 regions were amplified from RNA transcripts. For the first round of RT-PCR on the TCR CDR3, the HTBI primer set was used together with the Qiagen OneStep RT-PCR kit. TCRdb passed the public sequencing reads through fastp at Q25 and MiXCR, retaining productive beta sequences. Rows merge per CDR3 protein into single entries with the most common DNA and genes. Present in this sample are approximately 300,000 distinct CDR3 sequences, roughly a fifth of which were seen just once. The ten largest account for less than 40% of the sample. The sample comprised blood. The receptor set was obtained from a man aged 50 to 59 with Graves' ophthalmopathy.

There are a few counts of this clonotype. The rearrangement links TRBV6-1 to TRBJ2-7; D ambiguous. CDR1 MNHNS and CDR2 SASEGT come from the germline V gene. The V gene lost 2 bases and the J gene lost 5 bases, with 13 bases spanning the gap. The CDR3 has 14 residues. The DNA of the CDR3 is TGTGCCAGCAGTGAAAGGGCCCTCCCAAACGAGCAGTACTTC. It specifies CASSERALPNEQYF.

In its sample, this clonotype was seen many times. The J gene is TRBJ2-1, the V gene TRBV13; a weak D match, TRBD2 (8 bases). Trimming took 1 base from V and 10 from J, leaving 23 bases between them. This CDR3 comprises 17 residues. Germline CDR1 PRHDT, CDR2 FYEKMQ (reference sequence). DNA of the CDR3: TGTGCCAGCAGCTTAGAGGGGGCGGGAGGACCACAGGACGAGCAGTTCTTC. Encoded protein: CASSLEGAGGPQDEQFF. The full variable domain, in which reference TRBV13 and TRBJ2-1 provide the parts outside the CDR3, is AAGVIQSPRHLIKEKRETATLKCYPIPRHDTVYWYQQGPGQDPQFLISFYEKMQSDKGSIPDRFSAQQFSDYHSELNMSSLELGDSALYFCASSLEGAGGPQDEQFFGPGTRLTVL.

This chain uses TRBV20-1 with TRBJ2-3, with unresolved D. V lost 4 bases and J lost 6, with 14 bases in between. The germline V gene has CDR1 DFQATT and CDR2 SNEGSKA (reference sequence). The CDR3 extends over 13 amino acids. The CDR3 nucleotides are TGCAGTGCTACGCCCGCACAACAGGATACGCAGTATTTT. Translating gives CSATPAQQDTQYF.

The chain joins TRBV2 to TRBJ2-1; TRBD2 agrees at 9 bases. Germline V gene sequence: CDR1 SNHLY, CDR2 FYNNEI. The CDR3 sequence is 12 residues long. The V segment lost 7 bases and the J segment 15 bases; nucleotides outside the gene matches: 10. The CDR3: CASNTGTSKMFF. As DNA, the CDR3 is TGTGCCAGCAACACGGGGACTAGCAAGATGTTCTTC.

Details on this clonotype: The junction shows a germline mismatch at one end, possibly a read error. The rearrangement links TRBV28 to TRBJ1-6; possible D gene TRBD1, 5 bases. Germline V gene data show CDR1 as MDHEN and CDR2 as SYDVKM. This CDR3 is 18 amino acids long. The CDR3 is CASSQSYDGHPRGSPPHF. DNA of the CDR3: TGTGCCAGCAGCCAAAGCTACGACGGACATCCTCGAGGGTCACCCCCCCACTTT.

This clonotype has more than one count but fewer than ten. This rearrangement joins TRBV7-9 to TRBJ2-3; 8 bases are shared with TRBD2. Germline values: CDR1 SEHNR, CDR2 FQNEAQ (reference sequence). The junction had 1 base not matched to a gene; V was cut back by 3 bases and J by 5 bases. The CDR3 runs to 13 residues. The CDR3 DNA reads TGTGCCAGCAGCTTCGGGGGGGGAGATACGCAGTATTTT. Translated, it gives CASSFGGGDTQYF.

This clonotype was recorded at least ten times. Its ends do not fully match the called genes, so a read error is possible. This rearrangement joins TRBV5-1 to TRBJ2-7, with D possibly TRBD1 on 5 matching bases. CDR3 length: 11 amino acids. The germline gives CDR1 SGHRS, CDR2 YFSETQ. The CDR3 loop is CASSLDSEQYF. CDR3 sequence (DNA): TGTGCCAGCAGCCTCGACAGCGAGCAGTACTTC. Supplemented by reference TRBV5-1 and TRBJ2-7, the full variable domain reads KAGVTQTPRYLIKTRGQQVTLSCSPISGHRSVSWYQQTPGQGLQFLFEYFSETQRNKGNFPGRFSGRQFSNSRSEMNVSTLELGDSALYLCASSLDSEQYFGPGTRLTVT.

The chain has TRBV6-1 and TRBJ1-1, with D hard to call. The germline V gene encodes CDR1 MNHNS and CDR2 SASEGT. Trimming took 7 bases from V and 4 from J, leaving 16 bases between them. The CDR3 loop spans 14 amino acids. The CDR3 DNA follows: TGTGCCAGCACTCCGTCTCTGGGTGGCACTGAAGCTTTCTTT. This gives the protein CASTPSLGGTEAFF.

This clonotype showed up many times. The rearrangement joins TRBV7-3 to TRBJ2-1, with 10 bases that match TRBD2. CDR1 and CDR2 from the germline V gene are SGHTA and FQGTGA. J lost 2 bases, V lost 5 bases, and 3 bases had no gene match. The CDR3 is 15 amino acids. The CDR3 reads CASSPSGRAYNEQFF. The CDR3, as DNA: TGTGCCAGCAGCCCCAGCGGGAGGGCCTACAATGAGCAGTTCTTC.

This clonotype has a handful of counts. The chain couples TRBV6-1 to TRBJ1-5; unclear D gene. Germline lookup yields CDR1 MNHNS and CDR2 SASEGT. Trimming removed 6 bases at V and 4 bases at J, with 10 bases between. CDR3 length equals 13 residues. The DNA of the CDR3 is TGTGCCAGCAGAAGTGCAGCAAATCAGCCCCAGCATTTT. Protein product: CASRSAANQPQHF.

There are many counts of this clonotype. V is TRBV28 and J is TRBJ2-1; TRBD2 aligns across 10 bases. J lost 0 bases, V lost 1 base, and 9 bases had no gene match. The CDR3 runs to 19 residues. The germline CDR1 and CDR2 sequences are MDHEN and SYDVKM. DNA for the CDR3: TGTGCCAGCAGTTTATCCCCACGGACTAGCGGCCGCTCCTACAATGAGCAGTTCTTC. It specifies CASSLSPRTSGRSYNEQFF.

Notes on this clonotype: A much bigger clone sits one base away, suggesting this may be a read error. V gene TRBV13 combines with J gene TRBJ2-7; 11 nucleotides line up with TRBD1. Germline V gives CDR1 PRHDT, CDR2 FYEKMQ (reference sequence). Trimming removed 1 base from V and 6 bases from J; junction bases left unmatched: 5. This CDR3 comprises 15 residues. CDR3 DNA: TGTGCCAGCAGCTTAGACGGGACAGGGGGTCTCGAGCAGTACTTC. Protein sequence: CASSLDGTGGLEQYF.

To note about this clonotype: Possible read error: a much larger clone is one base away. The chain recombines TRBV28 with TRBJ2-5; 8 nucleotides match TRBD1. Germline trimming cut 5 bases from V and 0 bases from J; bases unmatched to any gene: 14. Germline V gives CDR1 MDHEN, CDR2 SYDVKM. There are 18 residues in the CDR3. CDR3 DNA sequence: TGTGCCAGCAGTCGCCCGGTAGCGGACAGGGCGTACCAAGAGACCCAGTACTTC. This codes for CASSRPVADRAYQETQYF.

This clonotype was recorded a few times. The V gene is TRBV28, the J gene TRBJ2-7, with 12 nucleotides matching TRBD2. CDR1 and CDR2 from the germline V gene are MDHEN and SYDVKM. The CDR3 spans 19 residues. Unmatched junction bases numbered 12, after V lost 2 bases and J lost 1 base. CDR3 residues: CASSLVTSGRPRGSYEQYF. The CDR3, as DNA: TGTGCCAGCAGTTTAGTTACTAGCGGGAGGCCCCGGGGGTCCTACGAGCAGTACTTC. The full variable domain, rest sourced from reference TRBV28 and TRBJ2-7, is DVKVTQSSRYLVKRTGEKVFLECVQDMDHENMFWYRQDPGLGLRLIYFSYDVKMKEKGDIPEGYSVSREKKERFSLILESASTNQTSMYLCASSLVTSGRPRGSYEQYFGPGTRLTVT.

This clonotype was detected only a few times. The chain couples TRBV9 to TRBJ2-7; possibly TRBD1 or TRBD2 for D (5 bases each). V was pared by 4 bases and J by 7 bases, with 18 bases between. Germline lookup yields CDR1 SGDLS and CDR2 YYNGEE. This CDR3 spans 14 amino acids. DNA for the CDR3: TGTGCCAGCAGCCCCCGGGACGGAACGCGGGAGCAGTACTTC. Amino acids: CASSPRDGTREQYF. Full variable domain (remainder filled in from reference TRBV9 and TRBJ2-7): DSGVTQTPKHLITATGQRVTLRCSPRSGDLSVYWYQQSLDQGLQFLIQYYNGEERAKGNILERFSAQQFPDLHSELNLSSLELGDSALYFCASSPRDGTREQYFGPGTRLTVT.

V gene TRBV5-4 combines with J gene TRBJ2-1, with 8 bases fitting TRBD1. The CDR3 contains 13 residues. Trimming cost V 5 bases and J 9 bases; bases outside gene matches: 7. Germline lookup yields CDR1 SGHNT and CDR2 YYREEE (reference sequence). The CDR3 DNA reads TGTGCCAGCAGTTTTGGACAGGGCACTGAGCAGTTCTTC. Translating it yields CASSFGQGTEQFF.

This clonotype was observed a few times. This chain joins TRBV14 and TRBJ2-7; 7 bases fit TRBD2. The germline V gene encodes CDR1 SGHDN and CDR2 FVKESK. Trimming cost V 2 bases and J 7 bases; bases outside gene matches: 5. The CDR3 loop spans 13 amino acids. Here the CDR3 DNA reads TGTGCCAGCAGCCAAAACGCAGCGGGGGAGCAGTACTTC. It specifies CASSQNAAGEQYF.

The J gene is TRBJ1-1, the V gene TRBV14; possibly TRBD1 for D (6 bases). This CDR3 contains 17 residues. V was cut by 3 bases and J by 4 bases, with 21 bases left in between. Germline CDR1 SGHDN, CDR2 FVKESK. This CDR3 is CASSQDPRQGSSTEAFF. The CDR3 coding sequence is TGTGCCAGCAGCCAGGATCCCCGGCAGGGGTCTTCCACTGAAGCTTTCTTT. The whole variable domain, filled in from reference TRBV14 and TRBJ1-1, reads EAGVTQFPSHSVIEKGQTVTLRCDPISGHDNLYWYRRVMGKEIKFLLHFVKESKQDESGMPNNRFLAERTGGTYSTLKVQPAELEDSGVYFCASSQDPRQGSSTEAFFGQGTRLTVV.

This clonotype was seen a few times. The chain links TRBV28 to TRBJ1-1; a weak D match, TRBD1 (5 bases). The CDR3 loop spans 12 amino acids. The germline gives CDR1 MDHEN, CDR2 SYDVKM. The ends were cut back, 6 bases at V and 5 bases at J, with 10 bases in the middle. In DNA form, the CDR3 reads TGTGCCAGCAGGACCGGGACGACTGAAGCTTTCTTT. It encodes CASRTGTTEAFF.

This clonotype was seen many times. V gene TRBV12-3 or TRBV12-4 combines with J gene TRBJ2-2; 11 nucleotides align to TRBD1. This CDR3 has 16 amino acids. V was pared by 6 bases and J by 8 bases, with 11 bases of the junction left unmatched. CDR3 in amino acids: CASSPLGTGGLGELFF. Written as DNA, the CDR3 is TGTGCCAGCAGCCCTCTCGGGACAGGGGGGCTTGGGGAGCTGTTTTTT.

This clonotype turned up a few times. The V call is TRBV5-1, the J call TRBJ1-1, with D uncertain. V dropped 0 bases and J dropped 5 bases, with 11 bases sitting between them. This CDR3 contains 14 residues. Germline V gene data show CDR1 as SGHRS and CDR2 as YFSETQ. For the CDR3, the DNA is TGCGCCAGCAGCTTGGTGGATCCGAGGACTGAAGCTTTCTTT. It is translated as CASSLVDPRTEAFF.

The gene calls are TRBV2 and TRBJ2-1; 12 bases agree with TRBD2. Germline V gene sequence: CDR1 SNHLY, CDR2 FYNNEI. This CDR3 region has 17 residues. V lost 2 bases, J lost 3 bases, and 5 bases stayed unmatched. CDR3 protein: CASSELAGGVGYNEQFF. The CDR3 DNA reads as TGTGCCAGCAGTGAACTAGCGGGAGGGGTGGGCTACAATGAGCAGTTCTTC.

The chain combines TRBV20-1 with TRBJ2-1; a possible D gene is TRBD2 (6 bases). V gave up 3 bases and J gave up 10 bases, with 16 bases separating them. Germline CDR1 and CDR2: DFQATT and SNEGSKA (reference sequence). The CDR3 is made up of 13 amino acids. The CDR3 nucleotides are TGCAGTGCTAGCGGGAGCCCCTTTCGGGAGCAGTTCTTC. Translated, it gives CSASGSPFREQFF.

The chain carries TRBV11-2 and TRBJ2-2, with 9 bases matching TRBD2. The J segment lost 5 bases and the V segment lost 11 bases, leaving 12 bases of the junction unmatched. The CDR3 totals 15 residues. From germline, CDR1 is SGHAT and CDR2 FQNNGV. CDR3 protein: CAGQAGGPGTGELFF. The CDR3 DNA reads TGTGCCGGCCAAGCGGGAGGCCCGGGGACCGGGGAGCTGTTTTTT. The whole variable domain, remainder taken from reference TRBV11-2 and TRBJ2-2, is EAGVAQSPRYKIIEKRQSVAFWCNPISGHATLYWYQQILGQGPKLLIQFQNNGVVDDSQLPKDRFSAERLKGVDSTLKIQPAKLEDSAVYLCAGQAGGPGTGELFFGEGSRLTVL.

In this sample, this clonotype turned up many times. V gene TRBV2 combines with J gene TRBJ2-6; D may match TRBD1 or TRBD2 (6 bases each). Trimming left V 7 bases short and J 2 bases short, with 9 bases between. The CDR3 covers 14 residues. Germline values: CDR1 SNHLY, CDR2 FYNNEI. CDR3 nucleotide sequence: TGTGCCAGCAAGGGGGGCCCTGGGGCCAACGTCCTGACTTTC. Translation: CASKGGPGANVLTF.

About this clonotype itself: One end of the junction is discordant with germline, which a read error may explain. J is TRBJ2-1 and V is TRBV6-1; 7 bases align to TRBD2. Per germline, CDR1 MNHNS and CDR2 SASEGT. This CDR3 spans 14 amino acids. This CDR3 reads CANSPERDSSEQFF. In DNA, the CDR3 is TGTGCCAACAGTCCGGAGCGGGATTCGAGTGAGCAGTTCTTC.